This paragraph covers one T cell receptor beta chain sequence. In blood CD8+ and CD4+ T cells, TCR beta underwent sequencing. TEMRA cells were FACS-enriched, while CD8+ and CD4+ T cells were negatively isolated. Trimming stripped 7 bases from V and 3 bases from J, with 9 bases between. The CDR3 is made up of 12 amino acids. This sample stems from a study of CD8 T cells in Susac syndrome. About the study: The Susac syndrome patients were therapy-naive, on corticosteroids, or on intravenous immunoglobulin alone at blood draw.

After extraction with the RNeasy kit, roughly 0.45 to 1 ug of the RNA was reverse transcribed using random hexamers. immunoSEQ multiplex PCR amplified TCR beta CDR3 across 54 Vbeta, 13 Jbeta. One entry per CDR3 protein results from TCRdb running MiXCR on the immunoSEQ multiplex PCR reads. The table includes 95,000 to 150,000 distinct CDR3 sequences, 96% detected once. This TCR came from a human donor with Susac syndrome. The chain employs TRBV12-3 or TRBV12-4 and TRBJ1-1; maybe TRBD1 (6 bases). Material: CD4+ T cells from PBMCs. The CDR3 DNA sequence: TGTGCCAGCAATAAGGGGGACACTGAAGCTTTCTTT. Protein product: CASNKGDTEAFF.